The T cell receptor beta chain under discussion was sequenced for a study of CXCR3-negative and CXCR3-positive naive CD8 T cells. Study background: Roughly 140 million TRB reads in total, about 1.5 +/- 0.3 million per library. Study conclusions and caveats: Whereas both naive subsets had comparably high diversity, memory CD8+ cells had much lower diversity. TRB CDR3 hydrophobicity was greater in CXCR3-positive naive cells than in CXCR3-negative naive cells.

Germline V gene data show CDR1 as SGHRS and CDR2 as YFSETQ. The CDR3 contains 14 residues. The authors gated naive CD8+ T cells as CD45RO-CCR7+CD27+CD95-. TRB cDNA libraries were made by UMI-labeled 5' RACE. With the 5' RACE reads reprocessed, TCRdb shows one record per CDR3 protein and no DNA. The sample has around 160,000 distinct CDR3 sequences, and its top ten clones hold around 0.3%. A word on this clonotype: The antigen remains unidentified.

The sample comprised naive CXCR3+ CD8+ T cells from blood. Stated subset: CD45RO-CCR7+CD27+CD95- naive CD8+ T cells expressing CXCR3 (TNR3+). The rearrangement joins TRBV5-1 to TRBJ1-1; the TCRdb call, TRBD1, lacks DNA for checking. This sequence was found in a human donor in good health. Some clones in this sample may be carry-over from other donors' samples. This chain's CDR3 is CASSRAGGPAEAFF. The full variable domain, completed using reference TRBV5-1 and TRBJ1-1, is KAGVTQTPRYLIKTRGQQVTLSCSPISGHRSVSWYQQTPGQGLQFLFEYFSETQRNKGNFPGRFSGRQFSNSRSEMNVSTLELGDSALYLCASSRAGGPAEAFFGQGTRLTVV.